This T cell receptor (beta chain) comes out of a study of beta chain features in type 1 diabetes. This clone was observed at least ten times. Its antigen remains unknown. CD4+ cells of the naive, central memory, regulatory and stem cell-like memory types were sorted via CD45RO/CCR7/CD25/CD127/CD95/CD27. Study results and caveats: Amplification by PCR could prefer shorter templates, with the same effect in patients and controls. Patients with type 1 diabetes carried fewer insertions and had more deletions at their VDJ junctions. Since sequencing was performed on cDNA, cells with high TCR expression could be over-represented.

The germline V gene has CDR1 GTSNPN and CDR2 SVGIG (reference sequence). Trimming left V 3 bases short and J 0 bases short, with 20 bases between. There are 17 residues in the CDR3. Isolated RNA was reverse transcribed in full, so expressed TCRB transcripts were sequenced. Sequencing used immunoSEQ multiplex PCR; TCRdb keeps in-frame clones, though not all of them. The sample lists hundreds of thousands of clones, approximately 10% occurring once. The chain has TRBV30 and TRBJ2-5; D is possibly TRBD1 or TRBD2 (6 bases each). The material sequenced was naive CD4+ T cells from blood. The TCR was taken from a woman aged 18-35 years in good health. The CDR3 DNA is TGTGCCTGGAGCCCGGGACTGACAGGTTACTACCAAGAGACCCAGTACTTC. Its translation is CAWSPGLTGYYQETQYF.